Described below is a single T cell receptor beta chain sequence and its context. The data stem from a study of cytomegalovirus exposure and HLA in healthy donors. V gave up 3 bases and J gave up 0 bases, with 9 bases separating them. The germline gives CDR1 SEHNR, CDR2 FQNEAQ (reference sequence). This CDR3 contains 15 residues. The PCR was carried out with 60 Vbeta primers and 13 Jbeta primers. The repertoire was sequenced with immunoSEQ multiplex PCR; TCRdb's copy has only in-frame clones and lacks some. The sample yields roughly 100,000 clones, roughly 13% seen once. This chain connects TRBV7-9 to TRBJ1-3, with a weak D call TRBD1 (5 bases). This receptor was obtained from a middle-aged man in good health and CMV-seropositive. Specimen: PBMCs. This CDR3 is CASSFGQNSGNTIYF. In DNA form, the CDR3 reads TGTGCCAGCAGCTTTGGACAAAACTCTGGAAACACCATATATTTT.